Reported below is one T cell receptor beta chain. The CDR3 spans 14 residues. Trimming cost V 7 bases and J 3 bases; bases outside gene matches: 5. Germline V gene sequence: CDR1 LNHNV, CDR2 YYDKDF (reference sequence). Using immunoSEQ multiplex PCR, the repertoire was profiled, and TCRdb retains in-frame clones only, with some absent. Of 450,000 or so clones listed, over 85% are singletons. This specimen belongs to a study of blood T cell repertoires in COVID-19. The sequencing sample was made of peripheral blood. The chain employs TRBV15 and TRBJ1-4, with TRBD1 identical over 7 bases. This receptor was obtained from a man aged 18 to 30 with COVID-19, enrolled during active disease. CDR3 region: CATNTGTANEKLFF. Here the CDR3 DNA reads TGTGCCACCAACACTGGGACAGCTAATGAAAAACTGTTTTTT.